The present T cell receptor beta chain was sequenced within a study of blood T cell repertoires in COVID-19. The method was immunoSEQ multiplex PCR; TCRdb's version includes in-frame clones alone and lacks a portion of them. The sample lists hundreds of thousands of clones; 80% to 90% were seen once. Participant ages covered roughly 18 to 89 years across 24 US areas. The CDR3 sequence is 17 residues long. With V trimmed by 3 bases and J by 7 bases, 10 bases remained unmatched. The germline V gene encodes CDR1 LNHDA and CDR2 SQIVND (reference sequence). The TCR comes from a man aged 30 to 39 with acute COVID-19. V gene TRBV19 combines with J gene TRBJ1-6; 9 bases are a match to TRBD1. The sequencing input was PBMCs or T cells enriched from blood (not recorded which). CDR3 amino acids: CASSILSGTGYNSPLHF. The CDR3 DNA reads as TGTGCCAGTAGTATTCTTTCAGGGACAGGGTACAATTCACCCCTCCACTTT.